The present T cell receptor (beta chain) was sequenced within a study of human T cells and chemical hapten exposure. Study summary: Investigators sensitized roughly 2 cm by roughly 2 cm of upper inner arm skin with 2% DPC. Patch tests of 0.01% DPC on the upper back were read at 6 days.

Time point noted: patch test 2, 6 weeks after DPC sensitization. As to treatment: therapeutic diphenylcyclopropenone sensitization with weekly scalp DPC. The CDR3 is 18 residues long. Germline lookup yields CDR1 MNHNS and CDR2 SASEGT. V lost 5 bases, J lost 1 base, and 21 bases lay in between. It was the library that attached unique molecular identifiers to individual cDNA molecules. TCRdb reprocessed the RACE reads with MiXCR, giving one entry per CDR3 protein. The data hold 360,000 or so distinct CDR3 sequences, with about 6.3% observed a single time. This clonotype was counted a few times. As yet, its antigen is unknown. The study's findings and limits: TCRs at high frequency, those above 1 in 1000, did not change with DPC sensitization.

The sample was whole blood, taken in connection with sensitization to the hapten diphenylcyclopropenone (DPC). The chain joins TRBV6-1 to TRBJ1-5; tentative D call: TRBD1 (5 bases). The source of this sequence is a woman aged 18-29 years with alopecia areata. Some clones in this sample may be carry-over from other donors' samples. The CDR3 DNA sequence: TGTGCCAGCAGTCGCTTCCGGGACCGGTCAAGGAGCAATCAGCCCCAGCATTTT. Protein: CASSRFRDRSRSNQPQHF.